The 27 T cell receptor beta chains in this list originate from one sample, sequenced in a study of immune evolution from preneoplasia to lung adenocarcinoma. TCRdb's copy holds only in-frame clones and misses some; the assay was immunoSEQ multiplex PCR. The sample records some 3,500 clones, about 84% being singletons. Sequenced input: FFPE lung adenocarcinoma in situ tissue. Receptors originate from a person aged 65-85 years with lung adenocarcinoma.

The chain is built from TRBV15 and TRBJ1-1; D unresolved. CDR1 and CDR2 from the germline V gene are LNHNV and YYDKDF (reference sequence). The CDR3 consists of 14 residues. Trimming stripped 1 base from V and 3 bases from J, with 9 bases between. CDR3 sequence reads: CATSRVGDYTEAFF. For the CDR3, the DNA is TGTGCCACCAGCAGAGTCGGGGATTACACTGAAGCTTTCTTT.

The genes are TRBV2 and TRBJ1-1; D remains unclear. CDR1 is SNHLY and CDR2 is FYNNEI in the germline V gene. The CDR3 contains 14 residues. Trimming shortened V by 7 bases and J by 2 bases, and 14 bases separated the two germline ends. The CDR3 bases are TGTGCCAGCAACGGAAACTCGGGAAACACTGAAGCTTTCTTT. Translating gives CASNGNSGNTEAFF. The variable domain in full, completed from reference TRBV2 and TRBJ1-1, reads EPEVTQTPSHQVTQMGQEVILRCVPISNHLYFYWYRQILGQKVEFLVSFYNNEISEKSEIFDDQFSVERPDGSNFTLKIRSTKLEDSAMYFCASNGNSGNTEAFFGQGTRLTVV.

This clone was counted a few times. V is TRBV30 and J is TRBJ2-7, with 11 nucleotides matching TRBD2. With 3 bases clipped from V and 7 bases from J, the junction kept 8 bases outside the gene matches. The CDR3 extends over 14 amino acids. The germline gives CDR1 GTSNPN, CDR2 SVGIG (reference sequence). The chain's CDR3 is CAWRELAGGREQYF. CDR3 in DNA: TGTGCCTGGAGGGAGCTAGCGGGAGGTCGTGAGCAGTACTTC.

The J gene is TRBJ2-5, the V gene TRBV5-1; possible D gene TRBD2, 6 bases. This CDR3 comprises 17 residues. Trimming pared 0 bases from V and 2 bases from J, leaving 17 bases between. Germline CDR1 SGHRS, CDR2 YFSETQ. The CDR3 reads CASSLEAFGAGQETQYF. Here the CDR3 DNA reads TGCGCCAGCAGCTTGGAGGCGTTCGGGGCGGGACAAGAGACCCAGTACTTC.

CDR3 nucleotides: TGTGCCAGCAGCTTAGCCACAGCATGGTCGGGGGGAGAGACCCAGTACTTC. As protein: CASSLATAWSGGETQYF. The chain joins TRBV7-9 to TRBJ2-5; TRBD2 aligns across 7 bases. V gave up 0 bases and J gave up 4 bases; unmatched junction bases: 11. The CDR3 has 17 amino acids. Germline-derived CDR1 and CDR2 are SEHNR and FQNEAQ (reference sequence).

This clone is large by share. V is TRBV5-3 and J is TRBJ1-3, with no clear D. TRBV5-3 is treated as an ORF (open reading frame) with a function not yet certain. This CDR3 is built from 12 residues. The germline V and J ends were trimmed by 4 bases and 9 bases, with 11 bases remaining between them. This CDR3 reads CARSVPGGTIYF. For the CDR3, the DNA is TGTGCCAGAAGCGTCCCTGGAGGCACCATATATTTT.

The CDR3 reads CASSLGVGNSGGAFF. CDR3 DNA: TGTGCCAGCAGCTTAGGAGTGGGCAATTCAGGGGGAGCTTTCTTT. The chain is built from TRBV7-8 and TRBJ1-1; 7 bases fit TRBD1. CDR1 and CDR2 (germline): SGHVS, FQNEAQ. The trim removed 1 base at V and 10 bases at J, leaving 12 bases unmatched. CDR3 length equals 15 residues.

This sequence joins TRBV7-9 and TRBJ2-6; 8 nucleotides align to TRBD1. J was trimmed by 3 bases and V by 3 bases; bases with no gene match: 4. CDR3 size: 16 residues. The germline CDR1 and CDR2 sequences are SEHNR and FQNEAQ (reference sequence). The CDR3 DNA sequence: TGTGCCAGCAGCTTGATCAGGGGGCGTGGGGCCAACGTCCTGACTTTC. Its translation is CASSLIRGRGANVLTF.

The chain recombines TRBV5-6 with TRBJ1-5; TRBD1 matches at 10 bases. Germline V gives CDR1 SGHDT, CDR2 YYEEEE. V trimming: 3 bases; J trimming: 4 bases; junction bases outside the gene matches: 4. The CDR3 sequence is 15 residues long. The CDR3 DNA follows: TGTGCCAGCAGCTCGTCGGACAGGGGGAATCAGCCCCAGCATTTT. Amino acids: CASSSSDRGNQPQHF.

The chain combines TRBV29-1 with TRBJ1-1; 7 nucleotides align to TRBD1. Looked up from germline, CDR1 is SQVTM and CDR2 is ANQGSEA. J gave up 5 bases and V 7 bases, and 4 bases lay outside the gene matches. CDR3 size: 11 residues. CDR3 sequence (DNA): TGCAGCGCGGACAGGCGGACTGAAGCTTTCTTT. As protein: CSADRRTEAFF.

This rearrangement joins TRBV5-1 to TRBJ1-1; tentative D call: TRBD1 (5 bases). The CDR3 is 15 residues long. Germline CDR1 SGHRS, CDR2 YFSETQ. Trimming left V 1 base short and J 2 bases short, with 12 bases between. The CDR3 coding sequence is TGCGCCAGCAGCTTGCCCAGGACACCCAACACTGAAGCTTTCTTT. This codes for CASSLPRTPNTEAFF.

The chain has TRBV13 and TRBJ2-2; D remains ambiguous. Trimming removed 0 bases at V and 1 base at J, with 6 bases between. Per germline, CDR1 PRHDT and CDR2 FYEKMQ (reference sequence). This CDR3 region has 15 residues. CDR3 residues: CASSLGTLNTGELFF. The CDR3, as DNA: TGTGCCAGCAGCTTAGGGACTTTGAACACCGGGGAGCTGTTTTTT.

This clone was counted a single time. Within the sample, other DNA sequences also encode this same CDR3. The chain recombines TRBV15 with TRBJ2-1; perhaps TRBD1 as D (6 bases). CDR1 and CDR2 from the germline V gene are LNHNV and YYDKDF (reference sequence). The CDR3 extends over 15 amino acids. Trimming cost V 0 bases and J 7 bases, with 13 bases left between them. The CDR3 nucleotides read TGTGCCACCAGCAGAGACAGGGGAAGATCAAATGAGCAGTTCTTC. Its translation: CATSRDRGRSNEQFF.

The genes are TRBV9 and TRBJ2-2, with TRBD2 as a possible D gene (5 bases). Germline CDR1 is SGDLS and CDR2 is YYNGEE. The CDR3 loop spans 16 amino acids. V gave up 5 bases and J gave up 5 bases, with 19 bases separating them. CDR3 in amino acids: CASSKTGNPRTGELFF. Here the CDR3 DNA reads TGTGCCAGCAGTAAGACCGGGAACCCCAGGACCGGGGAGCTGTTTTTT.

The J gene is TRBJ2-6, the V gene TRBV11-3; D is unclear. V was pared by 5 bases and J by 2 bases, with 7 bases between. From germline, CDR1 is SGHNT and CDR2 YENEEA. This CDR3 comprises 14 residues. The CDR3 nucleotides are TGTGCCAGCAGCCCAGACCCTGGGGCCAACGTCCTGACTTTC. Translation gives CASSPDPGANVLTF. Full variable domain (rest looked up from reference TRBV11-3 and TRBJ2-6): EAGVVQSPRYKIIEKKQPVAFWCNPISGHNTLYWYLQNLGQGPELLIRYENEEAVDDSQLPKDRFSAERLKGVDSTLKIQPAELGDSAVYLCASSPDPGANVLTFGAGSRLTVL.

The CDR3, as DNA: TGCAGCGCCGAACGGGACAGGGGCTATGGCTACACCTTC. Its protein product is CSAERDRGYGYTF. The chain combines TRBV29-1 with TRBJ1-2, with TRBD1 matching over 10 bases. J lost 4 bases, V lost 7 bases, and 6 bases had no gene match. The CDR3 spans 13 residues. The germline gives CDR1 SQVTM, CDR2 ANQGSEA. Filled out from reference TRBV29-1 and TRBJ1-2, the complete variable domain reads SAVISQKPSRDICQRGTSLTIQCQVDSQVTMMFWYRQQPGQSLTLIATANQGSEATYESGFVIDKFPISRPNLTFSTLTVSNMSPEDSSIYLCSAERDRGYGYTFGSGTRLTVV.

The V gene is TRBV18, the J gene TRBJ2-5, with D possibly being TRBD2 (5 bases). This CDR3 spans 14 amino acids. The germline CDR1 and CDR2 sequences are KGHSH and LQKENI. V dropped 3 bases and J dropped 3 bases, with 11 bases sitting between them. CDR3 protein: CASSPDYLKETQYF. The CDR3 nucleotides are TGTGCCAGCTCACCCGACTACTTAAAAGAGACCCAGTACTTC. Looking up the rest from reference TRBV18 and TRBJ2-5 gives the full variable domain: NAGVMQNPRHLVRRRGQEARLRCSPMKGHSHVYWYRQLPEEGLKFMVYLQKENIIDESGMPKERFSAEFPKEGPSILRIQQVVRGDSAAYFCASSPDYLKETQYFGPGTRLLVL.

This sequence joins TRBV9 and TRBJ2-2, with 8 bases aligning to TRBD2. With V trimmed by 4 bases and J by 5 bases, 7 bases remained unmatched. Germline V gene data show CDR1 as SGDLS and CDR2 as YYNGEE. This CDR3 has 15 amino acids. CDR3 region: CASSPGGVETGELFF. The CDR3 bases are TGTGCCAGCAGCCCCGGGGGGGTTGAGACCGGGGAGCTGTTTTTT. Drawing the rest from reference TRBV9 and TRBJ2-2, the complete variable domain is DSGVTQTPKHLITATGQRVTLRCSPRSGDLSVYWYQQSLDQGLQFLIQYYNGEERAKGNILERFSAQQFPDLHSELNLSSLELGDSALYFCASSPGGVETGELFFGEGSRLTVL.

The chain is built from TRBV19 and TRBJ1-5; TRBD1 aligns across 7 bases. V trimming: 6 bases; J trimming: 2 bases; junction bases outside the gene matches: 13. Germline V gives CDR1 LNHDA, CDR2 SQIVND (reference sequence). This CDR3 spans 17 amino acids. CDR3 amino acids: CASSKTPGGTGNQPQHF. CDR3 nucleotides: TGTGCCAGTAGCAAGACACCAGGGGGAACGGGCAATCAGCCCCAGCATTTT.

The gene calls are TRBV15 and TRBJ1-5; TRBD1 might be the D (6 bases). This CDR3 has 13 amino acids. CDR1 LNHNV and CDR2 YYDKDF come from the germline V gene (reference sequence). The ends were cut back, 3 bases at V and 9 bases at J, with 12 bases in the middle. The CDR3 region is CATSSPGERPQHF. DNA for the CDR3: TGTGCCACCAGCAGCCCAGGGGAGCGGCCCCAGCATTTT.

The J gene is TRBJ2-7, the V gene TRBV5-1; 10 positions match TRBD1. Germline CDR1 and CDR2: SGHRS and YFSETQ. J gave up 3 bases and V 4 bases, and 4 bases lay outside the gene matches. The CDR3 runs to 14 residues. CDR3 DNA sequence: TGCGCCAGCAGCCGTCGGACAGGGGGCTACGAGCAGTACTTC. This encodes CASSRRTGGYEQYF.

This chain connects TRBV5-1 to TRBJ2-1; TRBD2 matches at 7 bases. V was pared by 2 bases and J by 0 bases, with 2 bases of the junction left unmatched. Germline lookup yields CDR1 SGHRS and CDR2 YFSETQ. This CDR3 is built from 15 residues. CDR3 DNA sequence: TGCGCCAGCAGCTTTGGCGGGGGCTCCTACAATGAGCAGTTCTTC. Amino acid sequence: CASSFGGGSYNEQFF.

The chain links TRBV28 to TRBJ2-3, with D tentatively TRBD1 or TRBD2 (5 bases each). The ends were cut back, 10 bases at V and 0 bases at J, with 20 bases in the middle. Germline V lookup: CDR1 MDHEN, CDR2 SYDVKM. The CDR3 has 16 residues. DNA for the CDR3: TGTGCCATTGGGGGTCGGGACCAACTAAGCACAGATACGCAGTATTTT. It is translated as CAIGGRDQLSTDTQYF.

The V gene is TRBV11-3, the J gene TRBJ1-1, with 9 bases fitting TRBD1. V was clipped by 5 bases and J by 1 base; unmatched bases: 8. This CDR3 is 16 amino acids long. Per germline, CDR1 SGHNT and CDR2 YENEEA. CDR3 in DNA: TGTGCCAGCAGCCCCGGGACAGGGAGGAAGAACACTGAAGCTTTCTTT. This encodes CASSPGTGRKNTEAFF.

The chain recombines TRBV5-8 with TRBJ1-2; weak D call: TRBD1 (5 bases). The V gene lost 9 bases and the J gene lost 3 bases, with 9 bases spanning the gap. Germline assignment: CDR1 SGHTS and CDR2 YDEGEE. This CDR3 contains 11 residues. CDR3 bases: TGTGCCACCGGGGGGGACTATGGCTACACCTTC. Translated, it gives CATGGDYGYTF.

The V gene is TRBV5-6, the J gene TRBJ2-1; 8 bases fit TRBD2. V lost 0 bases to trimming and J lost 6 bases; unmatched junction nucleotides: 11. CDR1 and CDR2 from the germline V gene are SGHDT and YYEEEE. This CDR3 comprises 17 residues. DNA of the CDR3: TGTGCCAGCAGCTTGGCAGCGGGAGTGCCTACAGGCAATGAGCAGTTCTTC. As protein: CASSLAAGVPTGNEQFF.

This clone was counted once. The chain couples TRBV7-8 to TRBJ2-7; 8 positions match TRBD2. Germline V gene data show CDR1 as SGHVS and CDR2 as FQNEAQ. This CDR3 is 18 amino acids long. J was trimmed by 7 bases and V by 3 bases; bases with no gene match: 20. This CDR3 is CASSFYLGVAGTPGEQYF. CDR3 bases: TGTGCCAGCAGCTTCTACCTCGGGGTAGCGGGAACTCCTGGAGAGCAGTACTTC.